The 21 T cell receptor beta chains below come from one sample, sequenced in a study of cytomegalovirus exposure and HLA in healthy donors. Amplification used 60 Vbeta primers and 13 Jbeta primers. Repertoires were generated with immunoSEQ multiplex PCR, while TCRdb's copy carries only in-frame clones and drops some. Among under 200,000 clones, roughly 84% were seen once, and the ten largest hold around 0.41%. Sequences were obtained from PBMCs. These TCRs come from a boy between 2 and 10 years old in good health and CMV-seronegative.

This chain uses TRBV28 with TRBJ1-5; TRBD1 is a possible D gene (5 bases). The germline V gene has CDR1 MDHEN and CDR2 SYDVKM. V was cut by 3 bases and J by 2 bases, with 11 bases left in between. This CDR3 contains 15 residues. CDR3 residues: CASSFSWGGNQPQHF. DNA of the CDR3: TGTGCCAGCAGTTTCAGTTGGGGGGGCAATCAGCCCCAGCATTTT. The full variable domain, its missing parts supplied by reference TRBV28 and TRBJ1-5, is DVKVTQSSRYLVKRTGEKVFLECVQDMDHENMFWYRQDPGLGLRLIYFSYDVKMKEKGDIPEGYSVSREKKERFSLILESASTNQTSMYLCASSFSWGGNQPQHFGDGTRLSIL.

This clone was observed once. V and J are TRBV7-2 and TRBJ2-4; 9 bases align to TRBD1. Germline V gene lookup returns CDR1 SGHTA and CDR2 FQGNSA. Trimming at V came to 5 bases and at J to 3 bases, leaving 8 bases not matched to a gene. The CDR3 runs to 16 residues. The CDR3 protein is CASSRETGGHKNIQYF. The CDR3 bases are TGTGCCAGCAGCCGCGAGACAGGGGGGCACAAAAACATTCAGTACTTC.

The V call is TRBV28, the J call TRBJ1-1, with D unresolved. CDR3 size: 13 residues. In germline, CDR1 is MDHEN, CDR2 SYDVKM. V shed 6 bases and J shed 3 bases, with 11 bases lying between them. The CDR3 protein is CASSPGFHTEAFF. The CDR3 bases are TGTGCCAGCAGCCCCGGGTTTCACACTGAAGCTTTCTTT.

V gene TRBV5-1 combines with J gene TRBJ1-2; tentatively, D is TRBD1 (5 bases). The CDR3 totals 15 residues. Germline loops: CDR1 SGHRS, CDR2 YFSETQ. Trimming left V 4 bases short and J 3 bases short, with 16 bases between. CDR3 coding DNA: TGCGCCAGCAGCATGGCGAATGGGGGGTACTATGGCTACACCTTC. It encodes CASSMANGGYYGYTF. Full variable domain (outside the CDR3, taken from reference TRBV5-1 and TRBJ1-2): KAGVTQTPRYLIKTRGQQVTLSCSPISGHRSVSWYQQTPGQGLQFLFEYFSETQRNKGNFPGRFSGRQFSNSRSEMNVSTLELGDSALYLCASSMANGGYYGYTFGSGTRLTVV.

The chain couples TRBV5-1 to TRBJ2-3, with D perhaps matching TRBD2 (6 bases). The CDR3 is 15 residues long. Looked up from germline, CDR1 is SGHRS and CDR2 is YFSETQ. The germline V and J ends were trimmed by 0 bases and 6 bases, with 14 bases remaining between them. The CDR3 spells CASSLAGGSKDTQYF. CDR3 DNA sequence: TGCGCCAGCAGCTTGGCAGGAGGGAGTAAGGATACGCAGTATTTT.

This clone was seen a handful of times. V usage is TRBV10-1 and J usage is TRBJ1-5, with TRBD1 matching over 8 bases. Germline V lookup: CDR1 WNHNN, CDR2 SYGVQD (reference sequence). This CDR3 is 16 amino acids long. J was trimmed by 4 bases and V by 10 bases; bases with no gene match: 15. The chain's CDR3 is CATRPGQAFGNQPQHF. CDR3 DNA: TGCGCCACCAGGCCGGGACAGGCCTTTGGAAATCAGCCCCAGCATTTT.

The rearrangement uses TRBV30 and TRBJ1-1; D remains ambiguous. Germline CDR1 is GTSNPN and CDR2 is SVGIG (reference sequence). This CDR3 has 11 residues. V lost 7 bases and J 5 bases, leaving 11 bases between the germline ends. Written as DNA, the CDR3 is TGTGCCTTCGGGATGCAAACTGAAGCTTTCTTT. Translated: CAFGMQTEAFF.

The CDR3 DNA sequence: TGTGCCAGTAGTCCCAGCGGCTTTGAGCAGTTCTTC. The encoded protein is CASSPSGFEQFF. The chain has TRBV19 and TRBJ2-1, with D perhaps matching TRBD2 (5 bases). CDR1 is LNHDA, CDR2 SQIVND, per germline (reference sequence). There are 12 residues in the CDR3. Trimming stripped 5 bases from V and 9 bases from J, with 11 bases between.

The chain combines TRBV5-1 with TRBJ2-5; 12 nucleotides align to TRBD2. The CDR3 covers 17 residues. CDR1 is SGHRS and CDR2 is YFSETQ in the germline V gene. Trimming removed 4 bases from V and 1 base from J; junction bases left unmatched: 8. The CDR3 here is CASSLRTSGTIQETQYF. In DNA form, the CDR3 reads TGCGCCAGCAGCCTCCGGACTAGCGGGACCATCCAAGAGACCCAGTACTTC.

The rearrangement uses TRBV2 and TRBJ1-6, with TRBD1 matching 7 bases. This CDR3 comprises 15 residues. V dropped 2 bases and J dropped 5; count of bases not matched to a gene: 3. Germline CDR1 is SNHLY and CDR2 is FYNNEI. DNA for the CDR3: TGTGCCAGCAGTGAACTAGGACAGGATAATTCACCCCTCCACTTT. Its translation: CASSELGQDNSPLHF.

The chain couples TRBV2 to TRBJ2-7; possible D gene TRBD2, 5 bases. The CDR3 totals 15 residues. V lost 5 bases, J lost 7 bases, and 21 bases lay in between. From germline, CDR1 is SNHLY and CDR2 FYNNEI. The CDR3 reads CASSSLAGSGFEQYF. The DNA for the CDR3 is TGTGCCAGCAGTTCCCTAGCAGGATCCGGATTTGAGCAGTACTTC.

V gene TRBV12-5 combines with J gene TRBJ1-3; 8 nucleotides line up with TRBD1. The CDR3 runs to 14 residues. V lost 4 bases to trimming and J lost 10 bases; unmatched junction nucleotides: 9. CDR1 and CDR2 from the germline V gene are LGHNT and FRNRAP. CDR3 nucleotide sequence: TGTGCTAGTGGTTCGGGACAGGACTTGCAAACCATATATTTT. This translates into CASGSGQDLQTIYF.

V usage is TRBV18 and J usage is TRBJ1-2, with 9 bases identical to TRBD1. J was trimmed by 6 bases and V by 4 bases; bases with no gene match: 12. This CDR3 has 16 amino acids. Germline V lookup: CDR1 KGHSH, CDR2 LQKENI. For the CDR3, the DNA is TGTGCCAGCTCACTCCCAAAATTGGGACAGGGCGATGGCTACACCTTC. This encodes CASSLPKLGQGDGYTF.

The CDR3 bases are TGTGCCAGCACCAACCGACTAGCGGGAGGTGAGCAGTACTTC. This gives the protein CASTNRLAGGEQYF. The rearrangement uses TRBV7-6 and TRBJ2-7; 13 nucleotides agree with TRBD2. This CDR3 comprises 14 residues. V shed 7 bases, J shed 7 bases, and the junction held 7 bases outside the gene matches. Germline CDR1 SGHVS, CDR2 FNYEAQ.

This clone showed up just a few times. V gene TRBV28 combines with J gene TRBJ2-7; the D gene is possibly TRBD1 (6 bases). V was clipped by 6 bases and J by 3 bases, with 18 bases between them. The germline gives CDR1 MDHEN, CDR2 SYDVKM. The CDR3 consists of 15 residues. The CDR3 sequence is CASSLTRGGYYEQYF. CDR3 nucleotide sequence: TGTGCCAGCAGCTTAACCAGGGGTGGGTACTACGAGCAGTACTTC.

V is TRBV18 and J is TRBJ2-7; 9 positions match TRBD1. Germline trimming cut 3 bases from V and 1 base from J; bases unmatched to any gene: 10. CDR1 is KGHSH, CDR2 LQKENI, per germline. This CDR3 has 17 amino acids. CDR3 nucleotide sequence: TGTGCCAGCTCACCTAAATCCTTACAGGGGGCTTCCTACGAGCAGTACTTC. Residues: CASSPKSLQGASYEQYF.

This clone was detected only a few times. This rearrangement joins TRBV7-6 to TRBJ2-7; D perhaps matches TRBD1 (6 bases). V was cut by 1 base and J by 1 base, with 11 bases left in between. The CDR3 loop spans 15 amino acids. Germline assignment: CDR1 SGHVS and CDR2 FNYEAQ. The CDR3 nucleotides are TGTGCCAGCAGCTTAGTGCCGGACAGATCCTACGAGCAGTACTTC. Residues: CASSLVPDRSYEQYF.

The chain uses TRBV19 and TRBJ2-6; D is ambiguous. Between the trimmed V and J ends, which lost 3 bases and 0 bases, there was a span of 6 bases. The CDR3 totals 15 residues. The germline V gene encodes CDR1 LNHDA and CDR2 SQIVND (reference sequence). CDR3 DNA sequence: TGTGCCAGTAGTATGTACAGCTCTGGGGCCAACGTCCTGACTTTC. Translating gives CASSMYSSGANVLTF. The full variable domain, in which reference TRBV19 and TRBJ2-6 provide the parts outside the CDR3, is DGGITQSPKYLFRKEGQNVTLSCEQNLNHDAMYWYRQDPGQGLRLIYYSQIVNDFQKGDIAEGYSVSREKKESFPLTVTSAQKNPTAFYLCASSMYSSGANVLTFGAGSRLTVL.

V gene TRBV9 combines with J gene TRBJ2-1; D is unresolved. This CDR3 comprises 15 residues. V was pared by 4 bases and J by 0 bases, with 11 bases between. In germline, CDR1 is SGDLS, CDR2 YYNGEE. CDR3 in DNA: TGTGCCAGCAGCCCATTTTCGGGCTCCTACAATGAGCAGTTCTTC. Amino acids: CASSPFSGSYNEQFF. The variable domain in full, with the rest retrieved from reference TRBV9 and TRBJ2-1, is DSGVTQTPKHLITATGQRVTLRCSPRSGDLSVYWYQQSLDQGLQFLIQYYNGEERAKGNILERFSAQQFPDLHSELNLSSLELGDSALYFCASSPFSGSYNEQFFGPGTRLTVL.

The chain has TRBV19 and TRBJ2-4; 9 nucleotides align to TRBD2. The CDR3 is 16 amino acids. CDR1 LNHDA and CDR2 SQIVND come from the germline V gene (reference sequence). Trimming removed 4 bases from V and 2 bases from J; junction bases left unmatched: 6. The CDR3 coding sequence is TGTGCCAGTAGTAGGGGACTAGCTATTACCAAAAACATTCAGTACTTC. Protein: CASSRGLAITKNIQYF.

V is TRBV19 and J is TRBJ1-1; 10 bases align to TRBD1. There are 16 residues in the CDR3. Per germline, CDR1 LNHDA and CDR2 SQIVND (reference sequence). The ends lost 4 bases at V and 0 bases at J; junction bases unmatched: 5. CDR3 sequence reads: CASSKGQGPMNTEAFF. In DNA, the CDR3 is TGTGCCAGTAGTAAGGGACAGGGGCCCATGAACACTGAAGCTTTCTTT.